The 20 T cell receptor beta chains below come from one sample, sequenced in a study of T cell responses to AZD1222 COVID-19 vaccine. TCRdb's table, derived via immunoSEQ multiplex PCR, lists solely in-frame clones and lacks some. The sample consists of tens of thousands of clones, roughly 90% of them appearing once. Sequences were derived from peripheral blood, sampled 28 days after the second AZD1222 dose. These receptor sequences come from an adult who received the AZD1222 COVID-19 vaccine.

V is TRBV7-2 and J is TRBJ2-7; tentative D call: TRBD2 (5 bases). The germline V and J ends were trimmed by 6 bases and 7 bases, with 16 bases remaining between them. This CDR3 comprises 13 residues. Germline CDR1 reads SGHTA; CDR2 reads FQGNSA. CDR3 DNA sequence: TGTGCCAGCAGTCCGACGAGGGTGGGGGAGCAGTACTTC. Its protein product is CASSPTRVGEQYF.

This chain uses TRBV30 with TRBJ1-2; 9 bases match TRBD1. This CDR3 spans 15 amino acids. CDR1 GTSNPN and CDR2 SVGIG come from the germline V gene (reference sequence). After removal of 0 bases from V and 4 bases from J, the junction contained 6 bases not matched to a gene. CDR3 loop: CAWSVRDRVLYGYTF. In DNA form, the CDR3 reads TGTGCCTGGAGTGTGAGGGACAGGGTACTCTATGGCTACACCTTC.

The rearrangement links TRBV6-1 to TRBJ1-4, with D possibly being TRBD1 (5 bases). There are 16 residues in the CDR3. Germline CDR1 is MNHNS and CDR2 is SASEGT. V was clipped by 4 bases and J by 0 bases, with 12 bases between them. The CDR3 reads CASSGRAGPTNEKLFF. The CDR3 nucleotides are TGTGCCAGCAGTGGAAGGGCGGGACCAACTAATGAAAAACTGTTTTTT.

The chain has TRBV4-3 and TRBJ1-1; D is ambiguous. The ends were cut back, 0 bases at V and 1 base at J, with 6 bases in the middle. This CDR3 comprises 14 residues. From germline, CDR1 is LGHNA and CDR2 YSLEER. This CDR3 reads CASSQDLGNTEAFF. The CDR3 region has the DNA TGCGCCAGCAGCCAAGATCTCGGGAACACTGAAGCTTTCTTT.

V and J are TRBV7-3 and TRBJ2-1; 14 nucleotides agree with TRBD2. Looked up from germline, CDR1 is SGHTA and CDR2 is FQGTGA. This CDR3 is built from 15 residues. With 4 bases clipped from V and 8 bases from J, the junction kept 4 bases outside the gene matches. CDR3 nucleotides: TGTGCCAGCAGCTCGGGACTAGCGGGGGTTTATGAGCAGTTCTTC. Translated, it gives CASSSGLAGVYEQFF.

This chain joins TRBV9 and TRBJ1-2; D unresolved. This CDR3 comprises 13 residues. V was pared by 0 bases and J by 5 bases, with 8 bases between. CDR1 is SGDLS and CDR2 is YYNGEE in the germline V gene. The chain's CDR3 is CASSVGEYYGYTF. CDR3 nucleotide sequence: TGTGCCAGCAGCGTAGGGGAATATTATGGCTACACCTTC.

The CDR3 bases are TGTGCCTGGAGTGTACGACAGGGGAACTATGGCTACACCTTC. This gives the protein CAWSVRQGNYGYTF. The chain joins TRBV30 to TRBJ1-2, with 8 bases fitting TRBD1. This CDR3 is 14 amino acids long. Losses at the gene ends were 0 bases for V and 2 bases for J; bases not matched to a gene: 2. CDR1 GTSNPN and CDR2 SVGIG come from the germline V gene (reference sequence).

This clone was seen just once. The rearrangement links TRBV30 to TRBJ1-4; no clear D. This CDR3 contains 13 residues. Looked up from germline, CDR1 is GTSNPN and CDR2 is SVGIG (reference sequence). Trimming removed 1 base from V and 2 bases from J, with 5 bases in between. The DNA of the CDR3 is TGTGCCTGGAGTGGGAATACTAATGAAAAACTGTTTTTT. Amino acid sequence: CAWSGNTNEKLFF. The full variable domain, in which reference TRBV30 and TRBJ1-4 provide the parts outside the CDR3, is SQTIHQWPATLVQPVGSPLSLECTVEGTSNPNLYWYRQAAGRGLQLLFYSVGIGQISSEVPQNLSASRPQDRQFILSSKKLLLSDSGFYLCAWSGNTNEKLFFGSGTQLSVL.

The chain uses TRBV5-4 and TRBJ1-3, with TRBD1 matching over 7 bases. Germline V lookup: CDR1 SGHNT, CDR2 YYREEE (reference sequence). Unmatched junction bases numbered 6, after V lost 0 bases and J lost 0 bases. CDR3 length: 17 residues. The CDR3, as DNA: TGTGCCAGCAGCTTGGAGACAGGGAGTTTCTCTGGAAACACCATATATTTT. It codes for CASSLETGSFSGNTIYF.

The CDR3 region is CASSLKLAGNTEAFF. In nucleotides, the CDR3 is TGTGCCAGCAGCTTGAAGCTGGCAGGGAACACTGAAGCTTTCTTT. This rearrangement joins TRBV13 to TRBJ1-1; D unresolved. V was shortened by 3 bases and J by 1 base, with 12 bases between the two germline ends. CDR3 length: 15 amino acids. Germline assignment: CDR1 PRHDT and CDR2 FYEKMQ (reference sequence).

This chain uses TRBV24-1 with TRBJ1-5; possibly TRBD1 for D (5 bases). The V end lost 7 bases, the J end lost 1 base, and 13 bases lay between the germline ends. In germline, CDR1 is KGHDR, CDR2 SFDVKD. The CDR3 consists of 15 residues. The CDR3: CATRPSGDSNQPQHF. DNA for the CDR3: TGTGCCACCAGGCCCTCGGGGGACAGCAATCAGCCCCAGCATTTT.

The chain links TRBV7-2 to TRBJ2-7; TRBD2 is a possible D gene (6 bases). Deletions cut 1 base from V and 6 bases from J, with 16 bases between. The CDR3 extends over 15 amino acids. Germline CDR1 and CDR2: SGHTA and FQGNSA. CDR3 sequence: CASSLGGGSRLEQYF. The CDR3 DNA sequence: TGTGCCAGCAGCTTAGGGGGAGGTAGCCGGCTCGAGCAGTACTTC.

This clone was picked up one time. The chain joins TRBV6-5 to TRBJ1-5; D call uncertain. Trimming removed 6 bases from V and 4 bases from J, with 10 bases in between. The germline CDR1 and CDR2 sequences are MNHEY and SVGAGI. The length of the CDR3 is 13 residues. The CDR3 loop is CASRAPENQPQHF. In DNA, the CDR3 is TGTGCCAGCAGAGCACCAGAGAATCAGCCCCAGCATTTT.

CDR3 coding DNA: TGTGCCAGCAGCCGGACAGGGGCCACCGGGGAGCTGTTTTTT. This encodes CASSRTGATGELFF. This rearrangement joins TRBV3-1 (or the pseudogene TRBV3-2) to TRBJ2-2; 9 nucleotides line up with TRBD1. CDR1 and CDR2 from the germline V gene are LGHDT and YNNKEL (reference sequence). V was pared by 4 bases and J by 4 bases, with 1 base of the junction left unmatched. CDR3 length equals 14 residues.

J is TRBJ1-2 and V is TRBV3-1 (or the pseudogene TRBV3-2), with TRBD1 matching over 10 bases. Germline CDR1 reads LGHDT; CDR2 reads YNNKEL (reference sequence). The CDR3 consists of 14 residues. J gave up 6 bases and V 4 bases, and 5 bases lay outside the gene matches. The CDR3 sequence is CASSRGTGEDGYTF. The CDR3, as DNA: TGTGCCAGCAGCCGGGGGACAGGGGAGGATGGCTACACCTTC.

This sequence joins TRBV21-1 and TRBJ1-3; the DNA was not compared with TRBD1, the D call given in the table. TRBV21-1 is a documented pseudogene. The CDR3 consists of 13 residues. CDR3 DNA: TGTGCCAGCAGTCTGACAGGGGGAAACACCATATATTTT. This translates into CASSLTGGNTIYF.

The CDR3 DNA sequence: TGTGCCAGCAGTCCCCCACTGGGTTTAGGGCGGTCCTACGAGCAGTACTTC. As protein: CASSPPLGLGRSYEQYF. The chain uses TRBV11-2 and TRBJ2-7; D ambiguous. Looked up from germline, CDR1 is SGHAT and CDR2 is FQNNGV. V lost 6 bases to trimming and J lost 1 base, with 22 bases between them. This CDR3 region has 17 residues.

The V call is TRBV2, the J call TRBJ1-5; D remains ambiguous. The V gene's germline CDR1 is SNHLY and CDR2 FYNNEI. CDR3 size: 14 residues. V shed 3 bases and J shed 1 base, with 7 bases lying between them. The DNA of the CDR3 is TGTGCCAGCAGTGAGGTAGGGAGCAATCAGCCCCAGCATTTT. It is translated as CASSEVGSNQPQHF.

This rearrangement joins TRBV18 to TRBJ2-7; a possible D gene is TRBD2 (5 bases). The V end was cut by 1 base, the J end by 2 bases, with 9 bases between. This CDR3 region has 14 residues. Germline V gene lookup returns CDR1 KGHSH and CDR2 LQKENI. In DNA form, the CDR3 reads TGTGCCAGCTCACCACTCGGGATGACCTACGAGCAGTACTTC. This sequence encodes CASSPLGMTYEQYF.

J is TRBJ2-7 and V is TRBV24-1, with D unresolved. Trimming removed 4 bases at V and 7 bases at J, with 16 bases between. The CDR3 is made up of 14 amino acids. Germline CDR1 KGHDR, CDR2 SFDVKD. CDR3 nucleotide sequence: TGTGCCACCAGTGACCCTGCTGGGGTGGGGGAGCAGTACTTC. Translated, it gives CATSDPAGVGEQYF.